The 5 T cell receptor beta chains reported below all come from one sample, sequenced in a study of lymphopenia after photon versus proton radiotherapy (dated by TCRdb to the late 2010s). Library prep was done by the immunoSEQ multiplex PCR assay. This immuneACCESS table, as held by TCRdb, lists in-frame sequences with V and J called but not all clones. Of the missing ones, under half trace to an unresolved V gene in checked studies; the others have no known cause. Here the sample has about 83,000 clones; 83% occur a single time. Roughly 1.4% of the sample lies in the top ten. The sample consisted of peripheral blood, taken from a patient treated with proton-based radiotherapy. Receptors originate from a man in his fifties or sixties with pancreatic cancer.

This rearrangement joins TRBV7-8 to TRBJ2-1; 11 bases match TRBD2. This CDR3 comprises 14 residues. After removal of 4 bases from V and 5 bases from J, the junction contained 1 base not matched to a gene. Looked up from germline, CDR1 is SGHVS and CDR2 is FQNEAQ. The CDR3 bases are TGTGCCAGCAGCTGGACTAGCGGGCACAATGAGCAGTTCTTC. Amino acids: CASSWTSGHNEQFF.

CDR3 loop: CASSLAAGGSDTDTQYF. DNA for the CDR3: TGTGCCAGCAGCTTAGCTGCGGGGGGCTCCGACACAGATACGCAGTATTTT. V usage is TRBV7-9 and J usage is TRBJ2-3, with 8 bases aligning to TRBD2. The CDR3 is made up of 17 amino acids. CDR1 and CDR2 (germline): SEHNR, FQNEAQ (reference sequence). After removal of 0 bases from V and 2 bases from J, the junction contained 7 bases not matched to a gene.

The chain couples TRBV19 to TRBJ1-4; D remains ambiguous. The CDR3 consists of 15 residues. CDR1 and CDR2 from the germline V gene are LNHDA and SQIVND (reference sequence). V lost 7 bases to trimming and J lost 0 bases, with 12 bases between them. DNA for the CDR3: TGTGCCAGTACTAGGGCGGGAGCAACTAATGAAAAACTGTTTTTT. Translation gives CASTRAGATNEKLFF.

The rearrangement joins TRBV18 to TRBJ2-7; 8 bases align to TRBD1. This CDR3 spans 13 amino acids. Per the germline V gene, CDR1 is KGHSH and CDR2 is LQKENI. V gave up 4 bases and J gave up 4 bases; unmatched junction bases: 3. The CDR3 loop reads CASSQDRDYEQYF. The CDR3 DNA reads TGTGCCAGCTCACAGGACAGGGATTACGAGCAGTACTTC.

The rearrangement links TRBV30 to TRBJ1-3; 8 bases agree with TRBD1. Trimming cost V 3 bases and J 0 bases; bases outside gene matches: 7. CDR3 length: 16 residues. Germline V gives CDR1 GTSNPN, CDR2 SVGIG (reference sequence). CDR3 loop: CAWSHGQGSSGNTIYF. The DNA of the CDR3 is TGTGCCTGGAGCCATGGACAGGGAAGCTCTGGAAACACCATATATTTT.